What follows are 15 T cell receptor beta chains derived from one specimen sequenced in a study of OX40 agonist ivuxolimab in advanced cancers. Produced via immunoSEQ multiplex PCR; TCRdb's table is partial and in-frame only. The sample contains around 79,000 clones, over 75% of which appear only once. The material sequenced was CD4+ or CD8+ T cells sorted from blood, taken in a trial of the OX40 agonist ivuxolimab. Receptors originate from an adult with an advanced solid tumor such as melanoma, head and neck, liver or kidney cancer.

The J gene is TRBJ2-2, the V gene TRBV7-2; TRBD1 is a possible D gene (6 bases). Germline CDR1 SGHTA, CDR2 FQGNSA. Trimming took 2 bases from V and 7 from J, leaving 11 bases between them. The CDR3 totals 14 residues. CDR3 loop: CASSLFDRSGELFF. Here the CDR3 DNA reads TGTGCCAGCAGCTTATTCGACAGGAGCGGGGAGCTGTTTTTT.

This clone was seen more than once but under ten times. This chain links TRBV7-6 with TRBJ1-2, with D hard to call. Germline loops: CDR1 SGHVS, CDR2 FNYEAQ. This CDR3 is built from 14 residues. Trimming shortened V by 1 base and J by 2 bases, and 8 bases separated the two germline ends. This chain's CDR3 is CASSLDAGNYGYTF. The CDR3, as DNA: TGTGCCAGCAGCTTAGATGCGGGCAACTATGGCTACACCTTC.

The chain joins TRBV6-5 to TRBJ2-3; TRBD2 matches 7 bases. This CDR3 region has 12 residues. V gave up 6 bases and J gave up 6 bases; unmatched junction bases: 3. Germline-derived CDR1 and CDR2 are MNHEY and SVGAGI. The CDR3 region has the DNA TGTGCCAGCAGCCTCGGGGGGGATACGCAGTATTTT. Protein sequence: CASSLGGDTQYF.

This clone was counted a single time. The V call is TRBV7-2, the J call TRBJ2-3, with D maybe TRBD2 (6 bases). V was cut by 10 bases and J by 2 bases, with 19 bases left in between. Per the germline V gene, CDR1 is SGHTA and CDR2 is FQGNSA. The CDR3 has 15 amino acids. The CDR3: CATTWWGLSTDTQYF. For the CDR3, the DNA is TGTGCCACCACCTGGTGGGGACTCTCCACAGATACGCAGTATTTT.

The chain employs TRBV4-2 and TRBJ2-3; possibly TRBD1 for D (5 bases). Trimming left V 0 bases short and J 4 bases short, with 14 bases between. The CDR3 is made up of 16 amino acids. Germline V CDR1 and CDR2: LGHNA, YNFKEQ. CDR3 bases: TGTGCCAGCAGCCAAGAATATCGACAGTCCCCAGATACGCAGTATTTT. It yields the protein CASSQEYRQSPDTQYF.

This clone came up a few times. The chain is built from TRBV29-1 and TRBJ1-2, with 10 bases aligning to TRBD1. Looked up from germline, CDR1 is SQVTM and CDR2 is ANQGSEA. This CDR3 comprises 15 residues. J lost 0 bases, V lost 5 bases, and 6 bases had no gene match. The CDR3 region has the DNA TGCAGCGTTAGCCGGGGACAGGGGTCTAACTATGGCTACACCTTC. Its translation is CSVSRGQGSNYGYTF.

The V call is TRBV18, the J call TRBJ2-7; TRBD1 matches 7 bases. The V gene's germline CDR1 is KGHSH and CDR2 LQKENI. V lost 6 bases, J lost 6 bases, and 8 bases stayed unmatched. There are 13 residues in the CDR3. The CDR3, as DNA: TGTGCCAGCTCCGGGGACAGCCGCGGCGAGCAGTACTTC. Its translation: CASSGDSRGEQYF.

Here the CDR3 reads CASSQERTHAADTQYF. CDR3 sequence (DNA): TGTGCCAGCAGCCAGGAGCGGACGCACGCGGCAGATACGCAGTATTTT. The chain carries TRBV4-2 and TRBJ2-3, with a possible D match to TRBD2 (5 bases). The CDR3 is 16 amino acids. CDR1 LGHNA and CDR2 YNFKEQ come from the germline V gene. Trimming removed 3 bases from V and 4 bases from J, with 17 bases in between.

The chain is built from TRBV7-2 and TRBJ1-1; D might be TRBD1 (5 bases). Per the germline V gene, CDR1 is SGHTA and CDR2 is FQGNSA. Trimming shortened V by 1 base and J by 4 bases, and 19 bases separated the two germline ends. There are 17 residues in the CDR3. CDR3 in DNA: TGTGCCAGCAGCTTAGGGGGGACCGAGGGATGGCTCACTGAAGCTTTCTTT. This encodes CASSLGGTEGWLTEAFF.

CDR3 nucleotide sequence: TGTGCCAGCAGCCCAAGGACGGTGGGACTAGCCAAAAACATTCAGTACTTC. Translation: CASSPRTVGLAKNIQYF. The J gene is TRBJ2-4, the V gene TRBV13; weak D call: TRBD2 (6 bases). Germline values: CDR1 PRHDT, CDR2 FYEKMQ (reference sequence). V was cut by 5 bases and J by 0 bases, with 17 bases left in between. There are 17 residues in the CDR3.

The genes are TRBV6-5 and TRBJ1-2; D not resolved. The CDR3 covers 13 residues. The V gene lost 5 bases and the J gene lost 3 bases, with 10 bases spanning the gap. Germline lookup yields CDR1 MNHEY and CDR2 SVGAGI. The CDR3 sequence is CASSRRLDYGYTF. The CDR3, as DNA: TGTGCCAGCAGTCGACGTCTGGACTATGGCTACACCTTC.

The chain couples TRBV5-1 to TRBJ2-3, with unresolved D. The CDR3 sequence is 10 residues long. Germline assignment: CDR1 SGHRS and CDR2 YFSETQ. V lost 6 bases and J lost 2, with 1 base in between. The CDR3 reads CASNTDTQYF. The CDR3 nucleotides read TGCGCCAGCAACACAGATACGCAGTATTTT.

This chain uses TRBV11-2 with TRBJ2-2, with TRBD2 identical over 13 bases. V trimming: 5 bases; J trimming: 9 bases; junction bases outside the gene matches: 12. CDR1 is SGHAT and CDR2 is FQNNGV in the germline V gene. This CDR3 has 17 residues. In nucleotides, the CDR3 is TGTGCCAGCAGCCCTGGACTAGCGGGGGCTCGCGATAGGGAGCTGTTTTTT. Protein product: CASSPGLAGARDRELFF.

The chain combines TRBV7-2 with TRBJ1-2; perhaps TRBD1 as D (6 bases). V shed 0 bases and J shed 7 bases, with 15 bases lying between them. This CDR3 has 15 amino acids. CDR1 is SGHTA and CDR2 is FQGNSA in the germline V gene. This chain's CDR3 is CASSLAPGAKVGYTF. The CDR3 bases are TGTGCCAGCAGCTTAGCGCCGGGGGCGAAGGTTGGCTACACCTTC.

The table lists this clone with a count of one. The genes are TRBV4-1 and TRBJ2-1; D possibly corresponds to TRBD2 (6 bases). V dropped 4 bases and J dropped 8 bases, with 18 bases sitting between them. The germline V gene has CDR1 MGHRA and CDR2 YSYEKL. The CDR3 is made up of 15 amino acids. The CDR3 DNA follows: TGCGCCAGCAGCCCCATGGCGGCTAGCGTAGATGAGCAGTTCTTC. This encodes CASSPMAASVDEQFF.